The sequence of this TCR beta chain was determined in a study of T cells in pancreatic ductal adenocarcinoma. Remarks on this clone: Antigen specificity is unknown.

Germline-derived CDR1 and CDR2 are SNHLY and FYNNEI. The V gene lost 7 bases and the J gene lost 5 bases, with 12 bases spanning the gap. The CDR3 consists of 12 residues. Overall study results and limits: The resected pancreatic cancer cohort was biased toward the minority with early-stage disease.

No neoadjuvant therapy was given to the selected pancreatic ductal adenocarcinoma patients before their surgery. The repertoire was sequenced with immunoSEQ multiplex PCR; TCRdb's copy has only in-frame clones and lacks some. The data contain 100,000 or so clones, roughly 95% of them singletons. Sequenced material: PBMCs. The TCR sequence derives from a human donor with pancreatic ductal adenocarcinoma. The chain combines TRBV2 with TRBJ2-7; no firm D call. The CDR3 sequence is CASTMTHHEQYF. Here the CDR3 DNA reads TGTGCCAGCACCATGACTCACCACGAGCAGTACTTC.